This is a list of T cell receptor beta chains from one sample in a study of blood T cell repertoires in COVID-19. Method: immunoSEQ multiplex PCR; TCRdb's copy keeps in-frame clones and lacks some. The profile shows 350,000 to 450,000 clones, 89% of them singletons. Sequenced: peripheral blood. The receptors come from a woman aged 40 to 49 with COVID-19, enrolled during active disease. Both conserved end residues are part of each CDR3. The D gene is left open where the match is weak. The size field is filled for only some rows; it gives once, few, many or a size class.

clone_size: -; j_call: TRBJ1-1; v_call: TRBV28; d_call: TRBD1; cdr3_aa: CASSRGKTEAFF; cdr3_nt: TGTGCCAGCAGCAGGGGGAAAACTGAAGCTTTCTTT
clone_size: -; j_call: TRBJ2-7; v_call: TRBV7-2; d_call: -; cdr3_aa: CASSPRPKGGEQYF; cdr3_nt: TGTGCCAGCAGCCCCCGACCCAAGGGAGGCGAGCAGTACTTC
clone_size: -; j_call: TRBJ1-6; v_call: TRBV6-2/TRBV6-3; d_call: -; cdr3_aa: CASSYIGVLGSPLHF; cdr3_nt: TGTGCCAGCAGTTATATCGGGGTCCTAGGTTCACCCCTCCACTTT
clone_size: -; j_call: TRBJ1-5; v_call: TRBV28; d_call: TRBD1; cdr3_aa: CASIQTGGGNQPQHF; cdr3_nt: TGTGCCAGCATTCAGACAGGGGGAGGCAATCAGCCCCAGCATTTT
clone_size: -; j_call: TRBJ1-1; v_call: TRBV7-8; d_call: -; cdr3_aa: CASTDYGGATNTEAFF; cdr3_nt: TGTGCCAGCACCGACTACGGGGGGGCAACGAACACTGAAGCTTTCTTT
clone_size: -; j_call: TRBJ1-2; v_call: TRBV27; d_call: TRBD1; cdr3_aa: CASSFIGGNYGYTF; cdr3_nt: TGTGCCAGCAGTTTTATAGGGGGCAACTATGGCTACACCTTC
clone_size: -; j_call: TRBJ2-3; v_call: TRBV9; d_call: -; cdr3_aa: CASSVEEGARTDTQYF; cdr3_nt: TGTGCCAGCAGCGTAGAGGAGGGGGCTAGGACAGATACGCAGTATTTT
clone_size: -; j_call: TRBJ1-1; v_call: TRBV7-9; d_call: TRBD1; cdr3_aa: CASSLRSGGTEAFF; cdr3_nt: TGTGCCAGCAGCTTACGCTCAGGGGGCACTGAAGCTTTCTTT
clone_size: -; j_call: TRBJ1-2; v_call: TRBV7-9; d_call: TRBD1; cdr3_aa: CASSIGTAGYTF; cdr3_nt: TGTGCCAGCAGCATTGGGACAGCTGGCTACACCTTC
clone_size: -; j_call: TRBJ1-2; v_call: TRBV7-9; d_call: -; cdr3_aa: CASSLATNSYTF; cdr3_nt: TGTGCCAGCAGCTTAGCCACTAATAGCTACACCTTC
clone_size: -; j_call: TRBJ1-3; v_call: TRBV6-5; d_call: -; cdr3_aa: CASSTKTGLGNTIYF; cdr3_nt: TGTGCCAGCAGTACAAAGACAGGCCTTGGAAACACCATATATTTT
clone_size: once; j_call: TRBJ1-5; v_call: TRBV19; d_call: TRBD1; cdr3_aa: CASSLRQGLSNQPQHF; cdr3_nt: TGTGCCAGTAGTCTAAGACAGGGCCTTAGCAATCAGCCCCAGCATTTT
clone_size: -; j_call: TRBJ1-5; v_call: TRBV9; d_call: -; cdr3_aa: CASSAGLDQPQHF; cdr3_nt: TGTGCCAGCAGTGCAGGGCTAGATCAGCCCCAGCATTTT
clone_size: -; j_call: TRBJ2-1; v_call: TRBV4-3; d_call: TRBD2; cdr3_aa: CASSQGEPGGYNEQFF; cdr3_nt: TGCGCCAGCAGCCAAGGCGAGCCGGGGGGATACAATGAGCAGTTCTTC
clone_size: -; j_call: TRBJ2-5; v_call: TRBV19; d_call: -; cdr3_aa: CASSSGAHRETQYF; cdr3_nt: TGTGCCAGTAGTTCTGGGGCCCACAGGGAGACCCAGTACTTC
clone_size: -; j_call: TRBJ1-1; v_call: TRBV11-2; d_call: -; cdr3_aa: CASSLDVIRGTEAFF; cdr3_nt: TGTGCCAGCAGCTTAGATGTTATAAGAGGGACTGAAGCTTTCTTT
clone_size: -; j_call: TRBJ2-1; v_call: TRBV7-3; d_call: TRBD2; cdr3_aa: CASSSATSGGPSRVYNEQFF; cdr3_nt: TGTGCCAGCAGCTCAGCGACTAGCGGGGGGCCAAGTAGGGTATACAATGAGCAGTTCTTC
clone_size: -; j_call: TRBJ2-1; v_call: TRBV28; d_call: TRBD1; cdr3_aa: CASSLSLGGFVREQFF; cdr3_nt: TGTGCCAGCAGTTTATCACTAGGGGGCTTTGTACGTGAGCAGTTCTTC
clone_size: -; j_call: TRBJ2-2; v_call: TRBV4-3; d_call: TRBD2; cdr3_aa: CASSQPSSRSGYTGELFF; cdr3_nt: TGCGCCAGCAGCCAACCTTCATCCCGTAGCGGGTACACCGGGGAGCTGTTTTTT
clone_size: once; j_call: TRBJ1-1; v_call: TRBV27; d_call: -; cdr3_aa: CASSLYQGTRNTEAFF; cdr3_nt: TGTGCCAGCAGTTTATATCAGGGGACGAGGAACACTGAAGCTTTCTTT
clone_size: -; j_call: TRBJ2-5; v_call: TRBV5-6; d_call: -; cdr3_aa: CASSGAPQNGYQETQYF; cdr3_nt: TGTGCCAGCAGCGGGGCCCCCCAAAATGGGTACCAAGAGACCCAGTACTTC
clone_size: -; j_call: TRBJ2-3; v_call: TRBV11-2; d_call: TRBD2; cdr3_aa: CASSFVTSGLDTQYF; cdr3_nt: TGTGCCAGCAGCTTTGTAACTAGCGGCCTAGATACGCAGTATTTT
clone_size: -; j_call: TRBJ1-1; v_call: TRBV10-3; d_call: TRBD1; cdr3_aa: CAISGAGTENTEAFF; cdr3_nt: TGTGCCATCAGTGGCGCCGGGACAGAAAACACTGAAGCTTTCTTT
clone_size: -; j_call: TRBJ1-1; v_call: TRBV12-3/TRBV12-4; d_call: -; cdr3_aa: CASRQTDTEAFF; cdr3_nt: TGTGCCAGCAGACAGACAGACACTGAGGCTTTCTTT
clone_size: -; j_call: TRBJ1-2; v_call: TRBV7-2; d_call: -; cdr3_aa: CASSLSAGYGYTF; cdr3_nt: TGTGCCAGCAGCCTCTCGGCGGGGTATGGCTACACCTTC
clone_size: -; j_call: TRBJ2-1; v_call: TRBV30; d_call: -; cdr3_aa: CAWSETGYNEQFF; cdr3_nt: TGTGCCTGGAGTGAAACAGGCTACAATGAGCAGTTCTTC
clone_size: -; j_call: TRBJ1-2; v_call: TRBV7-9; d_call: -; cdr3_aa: CASSLSGGHGYTF; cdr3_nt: TGTGCCAGCAGCTTATCTGGGGGCCATGGCTACACCTTC
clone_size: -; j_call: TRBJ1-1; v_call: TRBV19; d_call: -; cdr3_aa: CASSTFGALNTEAFF; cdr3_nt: TGTGCCAGTAGTACTTTTGGGGCCTTGAACACTGAAGCTTTCTTT
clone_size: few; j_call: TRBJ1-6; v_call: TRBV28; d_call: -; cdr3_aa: CASFRGGVSPLHF; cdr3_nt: TGTGCCAGCTTTCGCGGGGGGGTCTCACCCCTCCACTTT
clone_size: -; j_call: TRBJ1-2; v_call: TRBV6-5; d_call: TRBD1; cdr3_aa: CASSRDREANYGYTF; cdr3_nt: TGTGCCTCCTCCCGGGACAGGGAAGCTAACTATGGCTACACCTTC
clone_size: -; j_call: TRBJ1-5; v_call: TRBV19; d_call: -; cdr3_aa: CASSILDSYQPQHF; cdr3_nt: TGTGCCAGTAGTATACTGGACAGTTATCAGCCCCAGCATTTT
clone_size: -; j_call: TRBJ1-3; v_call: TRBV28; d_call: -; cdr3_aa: CASSRVPSGNTIYF; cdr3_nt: TGTGCCAGCAGCCGGGTTCCCTCTGGAAACACCATATATTTT
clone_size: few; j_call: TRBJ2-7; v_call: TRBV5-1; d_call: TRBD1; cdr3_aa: CASSGITGTGVYEQYF; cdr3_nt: TGCGCCAGCAGCGGAATCACCGGGACAGGTGTCTACGAGCAGTACTTC
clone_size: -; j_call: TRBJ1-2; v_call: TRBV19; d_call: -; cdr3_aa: CASSTGYVGYTF; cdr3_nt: TGTGCCAGTAGTACAGGCTATGTTGGCTACACCTTC
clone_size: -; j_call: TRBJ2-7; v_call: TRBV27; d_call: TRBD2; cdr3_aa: CASSSRGTSHEQYF; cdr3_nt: TGTGCCAGCAGTTCGCGGGGGACTTCCCACGAGCAGTACTTC
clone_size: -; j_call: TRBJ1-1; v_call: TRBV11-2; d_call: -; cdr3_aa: CASSDSKINMNTEAFF; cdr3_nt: TGTGCCAGCAGCGATTCGAAAATAAACATGAACACTGAAGCTTTCTTT
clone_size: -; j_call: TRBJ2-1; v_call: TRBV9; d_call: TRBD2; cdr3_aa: CASSGTSGRGENEQFF; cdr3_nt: TGTGCCAGCAGCGGAACTAGCGGGAGAGGTGAGAATGAGCAGTTCTTC
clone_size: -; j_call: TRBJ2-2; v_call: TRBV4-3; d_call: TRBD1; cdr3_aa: CASSDRGTGELFF; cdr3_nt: TGCGCCAGCAGCGACAGGGGGACCGGGGAGCTGTTTTTT
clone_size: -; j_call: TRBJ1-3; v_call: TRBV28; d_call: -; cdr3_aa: CASSLSDRNTIYF; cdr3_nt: TGTGCCAGCAGTCTCTCTGACAGAAACACCATATATTTT
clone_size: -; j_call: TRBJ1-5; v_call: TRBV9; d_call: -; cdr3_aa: CASSVEAGDNQPQHF; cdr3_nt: TGTGCCAGCAGCGTAGAGGCAGGGGATAATCAGCCCCAGCATTTT
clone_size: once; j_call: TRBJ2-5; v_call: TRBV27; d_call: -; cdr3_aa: CASSWDSRETQYF; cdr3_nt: TGTGCCAGCTCCTGGGACTCGAGGGAGACCCAGTACTTC
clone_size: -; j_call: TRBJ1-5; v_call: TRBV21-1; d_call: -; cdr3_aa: CASSPLGRGHFWNQPQHF; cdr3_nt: TGTGCCAGCAGCCCCCTTGGCAGGGGGCATTTCTGGAATCAGCCCCAGCATTTT
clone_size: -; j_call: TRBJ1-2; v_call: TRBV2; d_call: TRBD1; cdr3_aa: CARNPGQGSFGYTF; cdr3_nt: TGTGCCAGGAACCCGGGACAGGGGTCCTTTGGCTACACCTTC
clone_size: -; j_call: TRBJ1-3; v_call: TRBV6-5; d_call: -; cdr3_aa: CASSLPVIGNTIYF; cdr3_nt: TGTGCCAGCAGCCTCCCAGTTATTGGAAACACCATATATTTT
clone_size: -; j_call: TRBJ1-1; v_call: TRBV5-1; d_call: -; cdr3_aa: CASSLGRDTEAFF; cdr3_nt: TGCGCCAGCAGCTTGGGGCGGGACACTGAAGCTTTCTTT
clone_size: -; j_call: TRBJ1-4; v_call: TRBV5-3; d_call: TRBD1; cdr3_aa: CARSSQGPLRKLFF; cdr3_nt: TGTGCCAGAAGCTCACAGGGGCCTCTCAGAAAACTGTTTTTT
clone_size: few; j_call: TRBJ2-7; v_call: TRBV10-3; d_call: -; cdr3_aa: CAISQSGALDEQYF; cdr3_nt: TGTGCCATCAGTCAGTCGGGGGCTCTCGACGAGCAGTACTTC
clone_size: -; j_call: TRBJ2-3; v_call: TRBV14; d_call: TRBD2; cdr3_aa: CASSHGTSVTQYF; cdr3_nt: TGTGCCAGCAGCCACGGGACTAGTGTTACGCAGTATTTT
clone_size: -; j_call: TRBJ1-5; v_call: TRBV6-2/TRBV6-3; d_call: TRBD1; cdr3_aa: CASSYGTASNQPQHF; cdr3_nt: TGTGCCAGCAGTTATGGGACAGCTAGCAATCAGCCCCAGCATTTT
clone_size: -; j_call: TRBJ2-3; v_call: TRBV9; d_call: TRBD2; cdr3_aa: CASSTSGRAGLDTQYF; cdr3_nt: TGTGCCAGCAGCACTAGCGGGAGGGCGGGGCTAGATACGCAGTATTTT